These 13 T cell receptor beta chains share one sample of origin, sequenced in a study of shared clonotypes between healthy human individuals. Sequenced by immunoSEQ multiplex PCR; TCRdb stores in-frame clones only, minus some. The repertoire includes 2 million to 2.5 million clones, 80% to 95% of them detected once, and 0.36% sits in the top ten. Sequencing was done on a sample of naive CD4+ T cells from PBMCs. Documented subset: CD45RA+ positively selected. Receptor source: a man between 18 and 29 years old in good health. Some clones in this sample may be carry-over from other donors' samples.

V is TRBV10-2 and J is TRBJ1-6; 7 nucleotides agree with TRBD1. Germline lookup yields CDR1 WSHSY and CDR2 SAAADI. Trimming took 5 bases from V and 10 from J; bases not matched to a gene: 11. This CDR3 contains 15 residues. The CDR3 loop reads CASSLQGLERSPLHF. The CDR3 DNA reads TGCGCCAGCAGTCTACAGGGGTTGGAGCGCTCACCCCTCCACTTT.

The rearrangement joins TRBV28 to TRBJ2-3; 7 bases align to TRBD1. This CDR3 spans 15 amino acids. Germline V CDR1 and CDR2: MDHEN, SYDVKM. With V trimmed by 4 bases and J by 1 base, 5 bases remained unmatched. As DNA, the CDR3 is TGTGCCAGCAGTTCAGCCGGGACAGGCACAGATACGCAGTATTTT. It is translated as CASSSAGTGTDTQYF.

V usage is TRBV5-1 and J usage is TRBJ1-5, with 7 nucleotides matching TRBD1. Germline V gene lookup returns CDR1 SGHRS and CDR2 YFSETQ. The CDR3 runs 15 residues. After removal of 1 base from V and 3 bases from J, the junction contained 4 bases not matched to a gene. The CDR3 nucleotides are TGCGCCAGCAGCTTGTCAGGACAGGACAATCAGCCCCAGCATTTT. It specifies CASSLSGQDNQPQHF.

CDR3 sequence (DNA): TGCGCCAGCAGCCGCCAGAGGGACGGAGGTGAAAAACTGTTTTTT. It codes for CASSRQRDGGEKLFF. This chain uses TRBV5-1 with TRBJ1-4; D might be TRBD1 (5 bases). This CDR3 is built from 15 residues. From germline, CDR1 is SGHRS and CDR2 YFSETQ. V was pared by 4 bases and J by 7 bases, with 17 bases between.

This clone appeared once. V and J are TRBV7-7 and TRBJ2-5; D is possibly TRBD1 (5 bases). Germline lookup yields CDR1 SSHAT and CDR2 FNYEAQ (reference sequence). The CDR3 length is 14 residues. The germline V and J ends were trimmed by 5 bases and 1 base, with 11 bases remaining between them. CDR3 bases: TGTGCCAGCAGCCAGGGTCTAGTCCAAGAGACCCAGTACTTC. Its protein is CASSQGLVQETQYF.

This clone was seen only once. The CDR3 loop is CASSRRKDGSNQPQHF. The CDR3 DNA follows: TGTGCCAGCAGCCGTAGAAAAGACGGGAGCAATCAGCCCCAGCATTTT. V is TRBV7-9 and J is TRBJ1-5; no clear D gene. The V and J ends lost 5 bases and 1 base respectively, with 15 bases between them. The CDR3 spans 16 residues. The germline gives CDR1 SEHNR, CDR2 FQNEAQ (reference sequence). The variable domain in full, with the rest retrieved from reference TRBV7-9 and TRBJ1-5, is DTGVSQNPRHKITKRGQNVTFRCDPISEHNRLYWYRQTLGQGPEFLTYFQNEAQLEKSRLLSDRFSAERPKGSFSTLEIQRTEQGDSAMYLCASSRRKDGSNQPQHFGDGTRLSIL.

This CDR3 is CASSKTTSASSYEQYF. The CDR3, as DNA: TGCGCCAGCAGCAAAACAACTAGCGCCTCCTCCTACGAGCAGTACTTC. The gene calls are TRBV5-1 and TRBJ2-7, with 7 bases matching TRBD2. V dropped 4 bases and J dropped 0; count of bases not matched to a gene: 10. CDR3 length: 16 amino acids. In germline, CDR1 is SGHRS, CDR2 YFSETQ.

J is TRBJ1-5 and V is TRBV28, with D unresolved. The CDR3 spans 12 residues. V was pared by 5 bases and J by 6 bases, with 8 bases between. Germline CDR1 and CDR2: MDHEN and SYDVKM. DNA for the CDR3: TGTGCCAGCAGTGGGGTTGGTCAGCCCCAGCATTTT. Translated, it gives CASSGVGQPQHF. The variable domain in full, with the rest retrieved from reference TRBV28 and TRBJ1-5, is DVKVTQSSRYLVKRTGEKVFLECVQDMDHENMFWYRQDPGLGLRLIYFSYDVKMKEKGDIPEGYSVSREKKERFSLILESASTNQTSMYLCASSGVGQPQHFGDGTRLSIL.

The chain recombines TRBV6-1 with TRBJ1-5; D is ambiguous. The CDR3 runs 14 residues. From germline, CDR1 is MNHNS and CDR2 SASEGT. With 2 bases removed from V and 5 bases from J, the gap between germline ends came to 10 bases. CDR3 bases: TGTGCCAGCAGTGAATCGAGAGGTCATCAGCCCCAGCATTTT. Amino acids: CASSESRGHQPQHF.

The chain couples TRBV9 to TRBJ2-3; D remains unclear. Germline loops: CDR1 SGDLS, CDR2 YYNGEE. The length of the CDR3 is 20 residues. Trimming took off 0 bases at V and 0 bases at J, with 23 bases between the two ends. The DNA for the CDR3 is TGTGCCAGCAGCGTAGCCCTTCCCAGGTTCGGCCCTTCTAGCACAGATACGCAGTATTTT. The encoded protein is CASSVALPRFGPSSTDTQYF.

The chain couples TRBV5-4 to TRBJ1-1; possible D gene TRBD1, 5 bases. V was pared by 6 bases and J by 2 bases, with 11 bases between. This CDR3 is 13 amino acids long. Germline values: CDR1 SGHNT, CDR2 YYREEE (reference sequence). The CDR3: CASTLGPNTEAFF. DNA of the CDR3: TGTGCCAGCACCCTGGGGCCCAACACTGAAGCTTTCTTT.

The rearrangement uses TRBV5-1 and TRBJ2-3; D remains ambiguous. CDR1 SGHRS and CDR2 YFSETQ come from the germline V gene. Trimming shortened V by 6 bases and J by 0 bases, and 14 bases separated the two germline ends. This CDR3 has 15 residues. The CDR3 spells CASTPRPLSTDTQYF. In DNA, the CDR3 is TGCGCCAGCACGCCCAGGCCCCTTAGCACAGATACGCAGTATTTT.

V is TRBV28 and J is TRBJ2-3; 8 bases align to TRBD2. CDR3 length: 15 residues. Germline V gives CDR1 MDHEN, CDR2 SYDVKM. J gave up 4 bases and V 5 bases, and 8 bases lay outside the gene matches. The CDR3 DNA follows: TGTGCCAGCAGTACGGCGGGAGGATCGGCAGATACGCAGTATTTT. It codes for CASSTAGGSADTQYF. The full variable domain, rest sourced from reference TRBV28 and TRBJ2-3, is DVKVTQSSRYLVKRTGEKVFLECVQDMDHENMFWYRQDPGLGLRLIYFSYDVKMKEKGDIPEGYSVSREKKERFSLILESASTNQTSMYLCASSTAGGSADTQYFGPGTRLTVL.